This T cell receptor beta chain was profiled in a study of cytomegalovirus exposure and HLA in healthy donors. Background on the study: Unique TCR beta sequences numbering approximately 100 million came from 150 million to 200 million T cells in an earlier analysis.

The PCR ran on 60 Vbeta and 13 Jbeta primers. Repertoires were generated with immunoSEQ multiplex PCR, while TCRdb's copy carries only in-frame clones and drops some. The sample consists of 110,000 to 150,000 clones, around 9.7% of them appearing once. Findings and limits, study-wide: Later, an analysis found that common viral pathogens appeared to be linked with several of the most significant clusters. Most TCR sequences were seen very rarely across donors, but some public TCRs occurred in many. In a later analysis, TCR beta V- and J-gene trimming showed a link to a missense DCLRE1C variant.

The table lists this clone with a few counts. Its target is not known. This TCR was sampled from a man between 50 and 59 years old in good health and CMV-seronegative. Material for sequencing was PBMCs.

The CDR3 is CASTILDSTDTQYF. CDR3 nucleotide sequence: TGTGCCAGCACGATCCTCGACAGTACAGATACGCAGTATTTT. The rearrangement joins TRBV5-4 to TRBJ2-3; TRBD1 might be the D (5 bases). Germline lookup yields CDR1 SGHNT and CDR2 YYREEE (reference sequence). This CDR3 region has 14 residues. Trimming removed 6 bases from V and 3 bases from J, with 14 bases in between.